The sample holds one count of the clone carrying this T cell receptor (beta chain). The record originates from a study of blood T cell repertoires in COVID-19. Whole-study context: Donors in the United States, Italy and Spain gave samples during acute or convalescent COVID-19. T cells, B-cell-depleted T cells, or PBMCs provided the cDNA or gDNA that served as material.

Study processing details: Reference gene primer amplification gave nucleated cell count estimates. Using immunoSEQ multiplex PCR, the repertoire was profiled, and TCRdb retains in-frame clones only, with some absent. D and trimming were read from the DNA, whereas the V and J calls and clone size are those reported in that table. The sample carries 160,000 or so clones, more than 80% recorded once. Sequencing input: peripheral blood. This sequence originates from a woman aged 40 to 50 with acute or convalescent COVID-19.

The CDR3 nucleotides are TGTGCCAGCAGCCCCGGGACTAGCGGGAGGACCGGGGAGCTGTTTTTT. This encodes CASSPGTSGRTGELFF. The chain joins TRBV11-1 to TRBJ2-2; 15 positions match TRBD2. Germline-derived CDR1 and CDR2 are SGHAT and FQDESV (reference sequence). Germline trimming cut 5 bases from V and 5 bases from J; bases unmatched to any gene: 3. The CDR3 is 16 amino acids.